The next 31 T cell receptor beta chains were all read from a single sample in a study of blood T cell repertoires in COVID-19 (dated by TCRdb to 2018 to 2021). Libraries came from the immunoSEQ multiplex PCR assay. TCRdb holds this immuneACCESS table with in-frame rearrangements only. Some clones are missing; in checked studies, unresolved V genes explain under half, and the rest has no known cause. The sample table shows around 130,000 clones, and around 89% are seen once. The ten largest clones represent roughly 18% of the sample. The sequenced sample consisted of peripheral blood. The receptors stem from a man between 50 and 59 years old with active or convalescent COVID-19.

The gene calls are TRBV3-1 (or the pseudogene TRBV3-2) and TRBJ2-7; the match to TRBD1 covers 9 bases. CDR1 and CDR2 (germline): LGHDT, YNNKEL (reference sequence). The V segment lost 1 base and the J segment 3 bases; nucleotides outside the gene matches: 4. This CDR3 spans 15 amino acids. CDR3 amino acids: CASSQGQGGYYEQYF. In DNA form, the CDR3 reads TGTGCCAGCAGCCAAGGACAGGGGGGGTACTACGAGCAGTACTTC.

V usage is TRBV28 and J usage is TRBJ1-5, with TRBD1 matching 9 bases. Germline loops: CDR1 MDHEN, CDR2 SYDVKM. The CDR3 is made up of 15 amino acids. Trimming at V came to 6 bases and at J to 7 bases, leaving 10 bases not matched to a gene. Here the CDR3 DNA reads TGTGCCAGCAGGAATTTGGGACAGGGCGACCAGCCCCAGCATTTT. The encoded protein is CASRNLGQGDQPQHF.

V gene TRBV7-7 combines with J gene TRBJ2-7; a possible D gene is TRBD1 (5 bases). This CDR3 region has 13 residues. Between the trimmed V and J ends, which lost 5 bases and 3 bases, there was a span of 11 bases. Germline V gives CDR1 SSHAT, CDR2 FNYEAQ (reference sequence). The CDR3 sequence: CASSPNTGYEQYF. The DNA for the CDR3 is TGTGCCAGCAGCCCTAATACAGGCTACGAGCAGTACTTC. The whole variable domain, remainder taken from reference TRBV7-7 and TRBJ2-7, is GAGVSQSPRYKVTKRGQDVTLRCDPISSHATLYWYQQALGQGPEFLTYFNYEAQPDKSGLPSDRFSAERPEGSISTLTIQRTEQRDSAMYRCASSPNTGYEQYFGPGTRLTVT.

The chain is built from TRBV10-3 and TRBJ2-6; D is ambiguous. Germline CDR1 ENHRY, CDR2 SYGVKD. Trimming took 8 bases from V and 4 from J, leaving 18 bases between them. The CDR3 totals 16 residues. The CDR3 loop reads CAIPADLSEGANVLTF. The CDR3 DNA reads TGTGCCATCCCCGCTGACTTATCGGAAGGGGCCAACGTCCTGACTTTC.

The genes are TRBV18 and TRBJ2-1, with D maybe TRBD2 (5 bases). The germline gives CDR1 KGHSH, CDR2 LQKENI. V was trimmed by 3 bases and J by 2 bases, leaving 11 bases between them. CDR3 length: 15 residues. This CDR3 reads CASSPVGATYNEQFF. The CDR3 DNA reads TGTGCCAGCTCACCGGTGGGAGCTACCTACAATGAGCAGTTCTTC.

The chain is built from TRBV27 and TRBJ1-6; tentatively, D is TRBD1 (6 bases). The germline V gene has CDR1 MNHEY and CDR2 SMNVEV (reference sequence). Trimming removed 3 bases from V and 9 bases from J, with 9 bases in between. This CDR3 is built from 13 residues. CDR3 amino acids: CASSFLRGSPLHF. CDR3 in DNA: TGTGCCAGCAGTTTCCTCAGGGGTTCACCCCTCCACTTT.

The chain links TRBV7-9 to TRBJ1-5; D not resolved. CDR3 size: 13 residues. Germline CDR1 is SEHNR and CDR2 is FQNEAQ (reference sequence). V dropped 4 bases and J dropped 1 base, with 5 bases sitting between them. The chain's CDR3 is CASSSRSNQPQHF. The CDR3 nucleotides read TGTGCCAGCAGCTCCAGGAGCAATCAGCCCCAGCATTTT.

This clone was counted once. The chain uses TRBV11-2 and TRBJ2-7; D is unclear. Trimming shortened V by 5 bases and J by 4 bases, and 9 bases separated the two germline ends. The CDR3 loop spans 12 amino acids. The germline CDR1 and CDR2 sequences are SGHAT and FQNNGV. The CDR3, as DNA: TGTGCCAGCAGCCCAGTCTTGTACGAGCAGTACTTC. This translates into CASSPVLYEQYF.

This clone has a handful of counts. The V gene is TRBV4-1, the J gene TRBJ2-7; 12 positions match TRBD1. This CDR3 spans 15 amino acids. The V segment lost 4 bases and the J segment 5 bases; nucleotides outside the gene matches: 6. Germline V gives CDR1 MGHRA, CDR2 YSYEKL. The CDR3 spells CASSPPGQGANEQYF. The CDR3 DNA reads as TGCGCCAGCAGCCCCCCGGGACAGGGGGCAAACGAGCAGTACTTC.

This chain connects TRBV11-2 to TRBJ1-6; possibly TRBD1 for D (6 bases). V lost 2 bases to trimming and J lost 6 bases, with 8 bases between them. The CDR3 runs to 14 residues. CDR1 is SGHAT, CDR2 FQNNGV, per germline. The DNA for the CDR3 is TGTGCCAGCAGCTTAACCAGGGGTAATTCACCCCTCCACTTT. It specifies CASSLTRGNSPLHF.

The V call is TRBV5-4, the J call TRBJ1-2; TRBD1 matches 9 bases. In germline, CDR1 is SGHNT, CDR2 YYREEE (reference sequence). Trimming cost V 4 bases and J 8 bases; bases outside gene matches: 12. This CDR3 is built from 15 residues. The CDR3 bases are TGTGCCAGCAGCCAAAACATGGGACAGGGAAAGGGCTACACCTTC. As protein: CASSQNMGQGKGYTF.

This chain uses TRBV9 with TRBJ1-2, with 8 bases matching TRBD1. The CDR3 spans 16 residues. Unmatched junction bases numbered 8, after V lost 0 bases and J lost 4 bases. Germline lookup yields CDR1 SGDLS and CDR2 YYNGEE. The DNA of the CDR3 is TGTGCCAGCAGCGTAGCCGCGGGACAGGCGGGCTATGGCTACACCTTC. It codes for CASSVAAGQAGYGYTF. Supplemented by reference TRBV9 and TRBJ1-2, the full variable domain reads DSGVTQTPKHLITATGQRVTLRCSPRSGDLSVYWYQQSLDQGLQFLIQYYNGEERAKGNILERFSAQQFPDLHSELNLSSLELGDSALYFCASSVAAGQAGYGYTFGSGTRLTVV.

J is TRBJ1-5 and V is TRBV19; D uncertain. The CDR3 has 12 amino acids. V shed 4 bases and J shed 3 bases, with 4 bases lying between them. CDR1 is LNHDA and CDR2 is SQIVND in the germline V gene (reference sequence). In DNA, the CDR3 is TGTGCCAGTAGTAGACTCAATCAGCCCCAGCATTTT. Its protein product is CASSRLNQPQHF.

This chain connects TRBV24-1 to TRBJ1-5, with a possible D match to TRBD1 (6 bases). The CDR3 spans 12 residues. From germline, CDR1 is KGHDR and CDR2 SFDVKD. V was clipped by 4 bases and J by 15 bases, with 15 bases between them. DNA of the CDR3: TGTGCCACCAGTGACCCGGCAGGGGCTCGGCATTTT. It yields the protein CATSDPAGARHF.

CDR3 nucleotide sequence: TGTGCCAGTAGTAGTCCCGGGACAGGACCAACTTACCCTGAAAAACTGTTTTTT. As protein: CASSSPGTGPTYPEKLFF. The chain carries TRBV19 and TRBJ1-4; 8 nucleotides match TRBD1. CDR1 and CDR2 from the germline V gene are LNHDA and SQIVND (reference sequence). The CDR3 length is 18 residues. V trimming: 4 bases; J trimming: 7 bases; junction bases outside the gene matches: 17.

This clone has more than one count but fewer than ten. V usage is TRBV27 and J usage is TRBJ1-2, with TRBD1 matching 9 bases. CDR3 size: 15 residues. Unmatched junction bases numbered 8, after V lost 5 bases and J lost 4 bases. Germline CDR1 is MNHEY and CDR2 is SMNVEV (reference sequence). CDR3 sequence reads: CASSPWTGVGYGYTF. The CDR3 DNA reads TGTGCCAGCAGTCCTTGGACAGGGGTTGGCTATGGCTACACCTTC.

The chain carries TRBV30 and TRBJ1-2, with TRBD1 as a possible D gene (6 bases). The CDR3 has 13 residues. V gave up 2 bases and J gave up 7 bases, with 14 bases separating them. CDR1 and CDR2 from the germline V gene are GTSNPN and SVGIG (reference sequence). The CDR3 region is CAWSQREGGGYTF. The CDR3 DNA is TGTGCCTGGAGTCAGAGGGAGGGGGGTGGCTACACCTTC.

The genes are TRBV28 and TRBJ2-5; 8 positions match TRBD2. Germline V gene lookup returns CDR1 MDHEN and CDR2 SYDVKM. CDR3 size: 16 residues. V shed 3 bases and J 5 bases; nucleotides not matched to a gene: 11. CDR3 DNA sequence: TGTGCCAGCAGTTTGATGAGCGGGAGTCGAAGGGAGACCCAGTACTTC. It codes for CASSLMSGSRRETQYF.

The V gene is TRBV27, the J gene TRBJ1-4; 9 bases fit TRBD1. J was trimmed by 7 bases and V by 6 bases; bases with no gene match: 9. CDR3 size: 15 residues. Germline CDR1 MNHEY, CDR2 SMNVEV (reference sequence). DNA for the CDR3: TGTGCCAGCAGCGGTACAGGGGGCCGATTTGAAAAACTGTTTTTT. Its translation is CASSGTGGRFEKLFF.

This rearrangement joins TRBV14 to TRBJ1-5, with TRBD1 matching over 9 bases. With V trimmed by 6 bases and J by 3 bases, 6 bases remained unmatched. The V gene's germline CDR1 is SGHDN and CDR2 FVKESK. The CDR3 runs to 15 residues. CDR3 DNA: TGTGCCAGCAGTCCGGACAGGGGAGACAATCAGCCCCAGCATTTT. This translates into CASSPDRGDNQPQHF.

V is TRBV7-6 and J is TRBJ2-2; no firm D call. The CDR3 has 14 amino acids. The ends were cut back, 5 bases at V and 4 bases at J, with 11 bases in the middle. Germline CDR1 SGHVS, CDR2 FNYEAQ. This chain's CDR3 is CASSPNAVTGELFF. For the CDR3, the DNA is TGTGCCAGCAGCCCCAATGCAGTCACCGGGGAGCTGTTTTTT.

The V call is TRBV4-3, the J call TRBJ2-1; 7 bases are a match to TRBD1. Unmatched junction bases numbered 8, after V lost 0 bases and J lost 12 bases. This CDR3 is built from 14 residues. Germline V gene sequence: CDR1 LGHNA, CDR2 YSLEER. In DNA, the CDR3 is TGCGCCAGCAGCCAAGACAGGGGGAGCTTAGGGCAGTTCTTC. It codes for CASSQDRGSLGQFF.

The V and J genes are TRBV7-2 and TRBJ2-3, with 14 bases matching TRBD2. In germline, CDR1 is SGHTA, CDR2 FQGNSA. CDR3 length equals 18 residues. The V and J ends lost 4 bases and 3 bases, in that order; junction bases with no gene match: 9. CDR3 sequence (DNA): TGTGCCAGCAGCTCAGGACTAGCGGGGGGAGGTATAACAGATACGCAGTATTTT. Amino acid sequence: CASSSGLAGGGITDTQYF. Full variable domain (rest looked up from reference TRBV7-2 and TRBJ2-3): GAGVSQSPSNKVTEKGKDVELRCDPISGHTALYWYRQSLGQGLEFLIYFQGNSAPDKSGLPSDRFSAERTGGSVSTLTIQRTQQEDSAVYLCASSSGLAGGGITDTQYFGPGTRLTVL.

The chain combines TRBV14 with TRBJ2-3; D not certain. Trimming stripped 0 bases from V and 6 bases from J, with 7 bases between. The CDR3 is 13 residues long. Per germline, CDR1 SGHDN and CDR2 FVKESK. CDR3 loop: CASSQDRRDTQYF. CDR3 sequence (DNA): TGTGCCAGCAGCCAAGATCGCAGGGATACGCAGTATTTT.

This chain connects TRBV6-5 to TRBJ2-3, with D hard to call. V dropped 1 base and J dropped 2 bases, with 7 bases sitting between them. The CDR3 extends over 14 amino acids. The germline V gene encodes CDR1 MNHEY and CDR2 SVGAGI. CDR3 in amino acids: CASSYYQYTDTQYF. The CDR3 DNA reads TGTGCCAGCAGTTACTACCAGTACACAGATACGCAGTATTTT.

The rearrangement joins TRBV29-1 to TRBJ1-1; maybe TRBD1 (5 bases). The CDR3 runs to 13 residues. The V and J ends lost 4 bases and 2 bases respectively, with 11 bases between them. Germline values: CDR1 SQVTM, CDR2 ANQGSEA. Written as DNA, the CDR3 is TGCAGCGTTGGGGGGACTGTTAACACTGAAGCTTTCTTT. Protein product: CSVGGTVNTEAFF.

The rearrangement links TRBV19 to TRBJ2-2, with a tentative D call TRBD1 (5 bases). The CDR3 spans 14 residues. Germline CDR1 reads LNHDA; CDR2 reads SQIVND (reference sequence). The V and J ends lost 4 bases and 1 base respectively, with 7 bases between them. CDR3 amino acids: CASSTTGNTGELFF. The CDR3 nucleotides are TGTGCCAGTAGTACCACAGGGAACACCGGGGAGCTGTTTTTT.

In regard to this clone: At one of its ends the junction is not consistent with the germline gene, which may arise from a read error. The gene calls are TRBV3-1 (or the pseudogene TRBV3-2) and TRBJ2-7; 8 bases fit TRBD1. This CDR3 is 14 amino acids long. Per the germline V gene, CDR1 is LGHDT and CDR2 is YNNKEL (reference sequence). The CDR3 DNA follows: TGTGCCAGCAGCCAAGCGACACAACAGGGGGATCAGCACTTC. It translates to CASSQATQQGDQHF.

This rearrangement joins TRBV29-1 to TRBJ2-3, with 9 nucleotides matching TRBD1. CDR1 is SQVTM and CDR2 is ANQGSEA in the germline V gene. The CDR3 covers 12 residues. With V trimmed by 6 bases and J by 3 bases, 1 base remained unmatched. CDR3 loop: CSVGTGTDTQYF. The CDR3 DNA sequence: TGCAGCGTAGGGACAGGGACAGATACGCAGTATTTT.

The V gene is TRBV10-1, the J gene TRBJ2-7, with no clear D. V lost 3 bases to trimming and J lost 0 bases, with 12 bases between them. The CDR3 is 15 residues long. Germline V lookup: CDR1 WNHNN, CDR2 SYGVQD (reference sequence). DNA for the CDR3: TGCGCCAGCAGTGAATCGGCGGTAACCTCCTACGAGCAGTACTTC. Its translation is CASSESAVTSYEQYF.

V is TRBV10-3 and J is TRBJ1-3, with 9 bases that match TRBD1. V trimming: 2 bases; J trimming: 5 bases; junction bases outside the gene matches: 28. Germline lookup yields CDR1 ENHRY and CDR2 SYGVKD. This CDR3 spans 23 amino acids. The CDR3 nucleotides are TGTGCCATCAGTGAGCCCCATGCGAGGCCTCGGGACAGGGTTAGCAATGATCGAAACACCATATATTTT. As protein: CAISEPHARPRDRVSNDRNTIYF.